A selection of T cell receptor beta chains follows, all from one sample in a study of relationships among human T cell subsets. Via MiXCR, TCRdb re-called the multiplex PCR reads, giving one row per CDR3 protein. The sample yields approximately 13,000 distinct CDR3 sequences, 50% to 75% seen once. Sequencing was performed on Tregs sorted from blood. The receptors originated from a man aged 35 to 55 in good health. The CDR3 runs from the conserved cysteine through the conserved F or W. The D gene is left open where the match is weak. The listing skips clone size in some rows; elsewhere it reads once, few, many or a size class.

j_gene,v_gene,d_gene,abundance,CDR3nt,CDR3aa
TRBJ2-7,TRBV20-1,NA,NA,TGCAGTGCTGGAAGATCAGGGGACGAGCAGTACTTC,CSAGRSGDEQYF
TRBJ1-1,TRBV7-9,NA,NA,TGTGCCAGCAGCTTAGCGGTCTTCCGGAACACTGAAGCTTTCTTT,CASSLAVFRNTEAFF
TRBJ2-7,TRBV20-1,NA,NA,TGCAGTGCCACACCACAGAGCAAGGTAACCTACGAGCAGTACTTC,CSATPQSKVTYEQYF
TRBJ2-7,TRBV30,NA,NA,TGTGCCTGGAGACAAGCCCCTATCGCCTACGAGCAGTACTTC,CAWRQAPIAYEQYF
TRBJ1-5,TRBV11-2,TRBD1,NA,TGTGCCAGCAGCCCTGGGGACAGGGCCAATCAGCCCCAGCATTTT,CASSPGDRANQPQHF
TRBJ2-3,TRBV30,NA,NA,TGTGCCTGGACCAACGTAGCCCACCGGGCAGATACGCAGTATTTT,CAWTNVAHRADTQYF
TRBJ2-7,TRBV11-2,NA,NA,TGTGCCAGCAGTTCCAGGCCACGATACGAGCAGTACTTC,CASSSRPRYEQYF
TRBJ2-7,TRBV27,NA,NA,TGTGCCAGCAGTCCGCCAAGGGAAAAGCACGAGCAGTACTTC,CASSPPREKHEQYF
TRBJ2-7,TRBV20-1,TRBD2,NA,TGCAGTGCTTCCAGCGGGAAAGGAGCCGAGCAGTACTTC,CSASSGKGAEQYF
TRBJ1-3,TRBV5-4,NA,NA,TGTGCCAGCAGCTTGGACGGGAGGCAAACTGGAAACACCATATATTTT,CASSLDGRQTGNTIYF
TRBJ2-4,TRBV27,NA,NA,TGTGCCAGCAGTTCCGATGGCAAAAACATTCAGTACTTC,CASSSDGKNIQYF
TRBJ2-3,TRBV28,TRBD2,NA,TGTGCCAGCAGTTCCTCTAGCGGACACCGCACAGATACGCAGTATTTT,CASSSSSGHRTDTQYF
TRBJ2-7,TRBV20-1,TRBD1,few,TGCAGTGCCCCGGGACAGGGGGACGAGCAGTACTTC,CSAPGQGDEQYF
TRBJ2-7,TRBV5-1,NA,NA,TGCGCCAGCAACCCGACGGGCTCCCGGAGATTCGCCTACGAGCAGTACTTC,CASNPTGSRRFAYEQYF
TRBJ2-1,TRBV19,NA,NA,TGTGCCAGTAACATAGGACGTTCCTACAATGAGCAGTTCTTC,CASNIGRSYNEQFF
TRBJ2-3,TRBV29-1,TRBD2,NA,TGCAGCGTTCTTCCACTAGCGGAAAGCACAGATACGCAGTATTTT,CSVLPLAESTDTQYF
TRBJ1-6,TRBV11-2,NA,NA,TGTGCCAGCAGATTAGGTACAGGGAATTCACCCCTCCACTTT,CASRLGTGNSPLHF
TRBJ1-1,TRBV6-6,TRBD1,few,TGTGCCAGCAGCCTGGGGACAGGGTCGCGAGCTTTCTTT,CASSLGTGSRAFF
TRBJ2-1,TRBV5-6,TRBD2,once,TGTGCCAGCAGCTTGGCCGGGACTAGCGGGAACAATGAGCAGTTCTTC,CASSLAGTSGNNEQFF
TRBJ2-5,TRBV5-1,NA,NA,TGCGCCAGCAGCTCCCTCGATCCCACGGAGACCCAGTACTTC,CASSSLDPTETQYF
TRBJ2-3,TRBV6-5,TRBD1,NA,TGTGCCAGCAGAGGACAGGGTGGCGCAGATACGCAGTATTTT,CASRGQGGADTQYF
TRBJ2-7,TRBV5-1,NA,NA,TGCGCCAGCAGCTTGGGAGCGGGTACCTACGAGCAGTACTTC,CASSLGAGTYEQYF